This T cell receptor beta chain stems from a study of T cells in Graves' hyperthyroidism and ophthalmopathy. This clonotype was observed at least ten times. Its antigen remains unknown. The study's findings and limits: Researchers report that a 13 V-J model separated ophthalmopathy from stable hyperthyroidism.

From RNA transcripts, TCR beta CDR3 regions were amplified. The HTBI primer set drove a first-round RT-PCR of the TCR CDR3. Each CDR3 protein gets one entry after TCRdb re-called the multiplex PCR reads with MiXCR. The sample holds a few hundred thousand distinct CDR3 sequences, approximately 15% seen once. A lack of ophthalmopathy progression within 18 months defined stable Graves' hyperthyroidism. V lost 3 bases and J 1 base, leaving 12 bases between the germline ends. The CDR3 sequence is 15 residues long. Germline assignment: CDR1 MGHDK and CDR2 SYGVNS. Sequenced input: blood. This chain uses TRBV25-1 with TRBJ2-5; TRBD2 might be the D (7 bases). This receptor was taken from a woman aged 30 to 39 with Graves' hyperthyroidism. CDR3 loop: CASSDEGGTQETQYF. Here the CDR3 DNA reads TGTGCCAGCAGTGATGAGGGGGGGACCCAAGAGACCCAGTACTTC.